This T cell receptor beta chain was identified in a study of CD8+ T cells in alopecia areata (dated by TCRdb to the late 2010s). About the study as a whole: Treated patients were enrolled in an open-label pilot trial of oral tofacitinib at 5 to 10 mg twice daily for moderate-to-severe alopecia areata. Tofacitinib was given for 6 to 18 months, followed by 6 months of follow-up off drug to assess delayed response and recurrence. For the treated patients, the SALT score, which quantifies what percentage of scalp surface area is affected, served as the measure of disease severity. In both human patients and the C3H/HeJ mouse model, the study applied high-throughput TCRbeta sequencing to look at T cell clonal expansion in alopecia areata. Human TCRbeta sequencing covered scalp tissue and sorted CD4+ and CD8+ peripheral blood T cells from patchy and totalis/universalis alopecia areata patients and healthy controls. Patients on tofacitinib were biopsied at baseline and after 4 and 24 weeks of treatment, and several of the patients also had a later scalp biopsy. Scalp clonality was compared among normal scalp (n=4), patchy alopecia areata scalp (n=8), and alopecia totalis/universalis scalp (n=8). RNA was obtained with the PAXgene miRNA kit for fixed scalp, the miRNeasy kit for PBMCs, and the RNeasy kit for mouse skin. immunoSEQ multiplex PCR using 35 Vbeta forward primers and 13 Jbeta reverse primers was used to amplify TCRbeta CDR3 regions. The full study reports these points: Scalp TCR repertoire analysis is complicated because resident alphabeta T cells in normal human skin are also sequenced, whereas mouse skin is dominated by gammadelta T cells. Because the treated cohort was small and had just a single nonresponder, larger studies are needed to establish links between baseline CD8+ expansion and response. Compared with normal scalp, lesional scalp, particularly in alopecia totalis/universalis, had higher clonality and more expanded CD8+ clones, which suggests antigenic drive. With tofacitinib, both scalp clonality and the number of expanded CD8+ clones among the top 100 scalp clones went down significantly. Compared with mice, TCR sequences shared between patients were less clear, possibly partly because of HLA diversity across the patient population. During tofacitinib treatment, many expanded lesional clones remained in scalp and blood, and this persistence may partly explain relapse after treatment is stopped.

V loses 8 bases, J loses 9 bases, and the germline ends lie 20 bases apart. The CDR3 contains 15 residues, cysteine and phenylalanine counted. Just CDR3 DNA is preserved here, 45 bases in frame from base 1. According to the germline V gene, CDR1 reads MNHEY and CDR2 reads SVGAGI. The library came from the immunoSEQ multiplex PCR assay. RNA was extracted from all samples and reverse transcribed into cDNA, which served as template for TCR sequencing. SuperScript III was used for first-strand cDNA synthesis, primed with a 2:1 mix of oligo-dT and random hexamers. A synthetic immune receptor repertoire was used to assess amplification bias, and residual bias was removed computationally. Regarding the original processing steps: After raw reads were preprocessed to remove errors, the CDR3 was defined following IMGT conventions as running from the conserved cysteine to phenylalanine. Clonality was computed by normalizing Shannon entropy by log2 of the number of productive unique TCRs and subtracting the result from 1. Whether each scalp clone was CD4 or CD8 was inferred by checking scalp TCRbeta sequences against the CD4 and CD8 repertoires from sorted blood. As stored in TCRdb, this immuneACCESS dataset retains in-frame rearrangements with V and J assigned. A fraction of the clones does not appear; measured against another copy, unresolved V genes explain less than half of the discrepancy, and the remainder lacks a known reason. D and trimming were read from the DNA, whereas the V and J calls and clone size are those reported in that table. The sample profile shows about 210,000 clones; 35% to 45% of them were found once. In total, the top ten clones hold almost 0.5% of the sample.

This sample's treatment or condition label indicates: oral pan-JAK inhibitor, 5-10 mg twice daily. From alopecia areata patients, peripheral blood was collected along with lesional scalp punch biopsies. PBMCs were isolated by density centrifugation and stained for CD3, CD4 and CD8, after which CD4+ and CD8+ T cells were sorted on a FACSAria. There are a few counts of this clone. The antigen it recognizes is unknown. Per-nucleotide qualities are absent, and no much larger clonotype sits a single base away. The sample consisted of CD4+ T cells sorted from blood, taken at approximately week 34, from a patient treated with tofacitinib. The chain is assembled from TRBV6-5 and TRBJ1-6, with TRBD1 tentatively as D gene (5 bases match). This TCR was sampled from a human donor with alopecia areata. The nucleotides are TGTGCCAGCCGGGACCCCAGGCCGCAGGGTTCACCCCTCCACTTT. The translation is CASRDPRPQGSPLHF.